The 21 T cell receptor beta chains reported below all come from one sample, sequenced in a study of early T cells in non-severe SARS-CoV-2 infection. TCRdb passed the 5' RACE reads through MiXCR, listing each CDR3 protein once. The table includes roughly 100,000 distinct CDR3 sequences, 10% to 15% detected once. Sequenced: whole blood. The origin of the receptors is an adult who was a healthcare worker with PCR-confirmed SARS-CoV-2 infection or an uninfected control (not recorded which).

The gene calls are TRBV7-8 and TRBJ2-5; tentatively, D is TRBD1 or TRBD2 (5 bases each). V was trimmed by 5 bases and J by 5 bases, leaving 18 bases between them. The CDR3 spans 15 residues. Germline lookup yields CDR1 SGHVS and CDR2 FQNEAQ. The CDR3 loop reads CASSHSLVWGETQYF. CDR3 nucleotide sequence: TGTGCCAGCAGCCACTCACTAGTTTGGGGGGAGACCCAGTACTTC.

This chain joins TRBV7-3 and TRBJ1-1, with D unresolved. The CDR3 extends over 12 amino acids. In germline, CDR1 is SGHTA, CDR2 FQGTGA. With 5 bases removed from V and 3 bases from J, the gap between germline ends came to 7 bases. The CDR3 region is CASSPPHTEAFF. The CDR3 DNA is TGTGCCAGCAGCCCACCCCACACTGAAGCTTTCTTT.

Here the CDR3 DNA reads TGTGCCACAGGAGGGGGGTATGGCTACACCTTC. Translated: CATGGGYGYTF. The rearrangement joins TRBV15 to TRBJ1-2; D is perhaps TRBD1 (6 bases). There are 11 residues in the CDR3. Germline CDR1 and CDR2: LNHNV and YYDKDF (reference sequence). The V end was cut by 9 bases, the J end by 5 bases, with 10 bases between. The full variable domain, its missing parts supplied by reference TRBV15 and TRBJ1-2, is DAMVIQNPRYQVTQFGKPVTLSCSQTLNHNVMYWYQQKSSQAPKLLFHYYDKDFNNEADTPDNFQSRRPNTSFCFLDIRSPGLGDTAMYLCATGGGYGYTFGSGTRLTVV.

This clonotype was picked up many times. The chain joins TRBV7-9 to TRBJ1-3; 9 bases align to TRBD1. The length of the CDR3 is 22 residues. From germline, CDR1 is SEHNR and CDR2 FQNEAQ (reference sequence). V shed 0 bases, J shed 0 bases, and the junction held 18 bases outside the gene matches. The CDR3 region is CASSLARSGTGYGSFSGNTIYF. The CDR3 region has the DNA TGTGCCAGCAGCTTAGCGCGTTCGGGGACAGGGTACGGATCTTTCTCTGGAAACACCATATATTTT.

CDR3 bases: TGTGCCAGCAGCTCACGCCGGGACTGGAGGAATGAGCAGTTCTTC. It codes for CASSSRRDWRNEQFF. V gene TRBV7-2 combines with J gene TRBJ2-1; D is perhaps TRBD2 (6 bases). The germline V gene encodes CDR1 SGHTA and CDR2 FQGNSA. The CDR3 covers 15 residues. Trimming took 4 bases from V and 7 from J, leaving 17 bases between them. Supplemented by reference TRBV7-2 and TRBJ2-1, the full variable domain reads GAGVSQSPSNKVTEKGKDVELRCDPISGHTALYWYRQSLGQGLEFLIYFQGNSAPDKSGLPSDRFSAERTGGSVSTLTIQRTQQEDSAVYLCASSSRRDWRNEQFFGPGTRLTVL.

The J gene is TRBJ2-3, the V gene TRBV28; TRBD2 matches 15 bases. The V gene's germline CDR1 is MDHEN and CDR2 SYDVKM. The CDR3 is 17 amino acids. The V gene end was trimmed by 2 bases and the J gene end by 6 bases; junction bases not matched to a gene: 6. The CDR3 protein is CASSLPGLAGGSDTQYF. CDR3 DNA: TGTGCCAGCAGTTTACCTGGACTAGCGGGAGGGTCGGATACGCAGTATTTT.

J is TRBJ2-1 and V is TRBV12-3 or TRBV12-4; D gene ambiguous. V was clipped by 2 bases and J by 8 bases, with 10 bases between them. The CDR3 covers 13 residues. CDR3 nucleotide sequence: TGTGCCAGCAGTTTACGGCCGATAGATGAGCAGTTCTTC. Its protein is CASSLRPIDEQFF.

The table lists this clonotype with a few counts. This sequence joins TRBV28 and TRBJ2-7; tentative D call: TRBD1 (6 bases). The germline V and J ends were trimmed by 5 bases and 3 bases, with 17 bases remaining between them. This CDR3 region has 15 residues. Germline V gives CDR1 MDHEN, CDR2 SYDVKM. The CDR3 loop reads CASSLRPGQIYEQYF. Here the CDR3 DNA reads TGTGCCAGCAGTCTCAGGCCAGGACAGATCTACGAGCAGTACTTC. Together with reference TRBV28 and TRBJ2-7, the CDR3 gives the full variable domain: DVKVTQSSRYLVKRTGEKVFLECVQDMDHENMFWYRQDPGLGLRLIYFSYDVKMKEKGDIPEGYSVSREKKERFSLILESASTNQTSMYLCASSLRPGQIYEQYFGPGTRLTVT.

This chain links TRBV28 with TRBJ2-4, with TRBD1 as a possible D gene (5 bases). V lost 6 bases and J lost 0, with 18 bases in between. Germline loops: CDR1 MDHEN, CDR2 SYDVKM. The CDR3 has 17 residues. This CDR3 is CASRPDKGFRAKNIQYF. CDR3 DNA: TGTGCCAGCAGACCCGATAAGGGGTTCCGAGCCAAAAACATTCAGTACTTC.

This clonotype has more than one count but fewer than ten. The chain recombines TRBV6-5 with TRBJ2-3; a weak D match, TRBD1 (8 bases). V was trimmed by 2 bases and J by 6 bases, leaving 12 bases between them. The CDR3 length is 14 residues. In germline, CDR1 is MNHEY, CDR2 SVGAGI. CDR3 loop: CASSYTQGGDTQYF. DNA of the CDR3: TGTGCCAGCAGTTACACACAGGGGGGGGATACGCAGTATTTT.

The chain links TRBV5-1 to TRBJ2-4, with D possibly matching TRBD1 (6 bases). Trimming cost V 4 bases and J 6 bases, with 14 bases left between them. CDR3 length: 14 residues. Germline V CDR1 and CDR2: SGHRS, YFSETQ. CDR3 residues: CASSPGQILNIQYF. CDR3 DNA sequence: TGCGCCAGCAGCCCTGGACAGATACTAAACATTCAGTACTTC.

This clonotype has more than one count but fewer than ten. This chain uses TRBV28 with TRBJ2-7; TRBD2 agrees at 8 bases. CDR1 is MDHEN, CDR2 SYDVKM, per germline. This CDR3 spans 16 amino acids. The J segment lost 1 base and the V segment lost 3 bases, leaving 8 bases of the junction unmatched. CDR3 residues: CASSFPAAGVSYEQYF. In nucleotides, the CDR3 is TGTGCCAGCAGTTTCCCCGCAGCGGGAGTTTCCTACGAGCAGTACTTC.

This clonotype showed up many times. The chain carries TRBV7-9 and TRBJ1-2; no clear D. Germline V gene data show CDR1 as SEHNR and CDR2 as FQNEAQ (reference sequence). V lost 1 base and J 7 bases, leaving 4 bases between the germline ends. This CDR3 has 11 residues. CDR3: CASSLERGYTF. Written as DNA, the CDR3 is TGTGCCAGCAGCTTAGAACGTGGCTACACCTTC.

The V and J genes are TRBV10-3 and TRBJ1-4; possibly TRBD1 for D (5 bases). Trimming shortened V by 3 bases and J by 8 bases, and 7 bases separated the two germline ends. Germline CDR1 and CDR2: ENHRY and SYGVKD. The CDR3 consists of 12 residues. CDR3 bases: TGTGCCATCAGTGACAGGGACGAAAAACTGTTTTTT. This codes for CAISDRDEKLFF.

This clonotype was seen a few times. The chain carries TRBV6-5 and TRBJ2-4; D is tentatively TRBD1 or TRBD2 (6 bases each). Trimming removed 6 bases at V and 5 bases at J, with 14 bases between. Per germline, CDR1 MNHEY and CDR2 SVGAGI. This CDR3 has 14 residues. CDR3 sequence: CASSPRGDQNIQYF. The CDR3 bases are TGTGCCAGCAGCCCGAGGGGGGACCAAAACATTCAGTACTTC.

The chain joins TRBV28 to TRBJ2-3; 7 nucleotides align to TRBD2. Germline V gene data show CDR1 as MDHEN and CDR2 as SYDVKM. J gave up 3 bases and V 5 bases, and 14 bases lay outside the gene matches. This CDR3 comprises 17 residues. The CDR3 spells CASSLHIAGLDTDTQYF. In DNA form, the CDR3 reads TGTGCCAGCAGTCTCCATATAGCGGGCCTTGATACAGATACGCAGTATTTT.

This clonotype was seen repeatedly, ten times or more. V gene TRBV20-1 combines with J gene TRBJ2-1; 8 nucleotides agree with TRBD2. The CDR3 totals 16 residues. The germline CDR1 and CDR2 sequences are DFQATT and SNEGSKA (reference sequence). V shed 3 bases and J 4 bases; nucleotides not matched to a gene: 11. CDR3 DNA: TGCAGTGCTAGGGACTTCGTAGCGGGGATATACAATGAGCAGTTCTTC. This codes for CSARDFVAGIYNEQFF.

This clonotype appeared a few times. The rearrangement uses TRBV3-1 and TRBJ2-7, with D possibly being TRBD2 (6 bases). This CDR3 is built from 15 residues. V was trimmed by 2 bases and J by 1 base, leaving 12 bases between them. The germline V gene has CDR1 LGHDT and CDR2 YNNKEL (reference sequence). The CDR3 region has the DNA TGTGCCAGCAGCCAATTTCCCGGGAGTTCCTACGAGCAGTACTTC. The encoded protein is CASSQFPGSSYEQYF.

This clonotype appeared many times. V is TRBV10-2 and J is TRBJ2-7; no clear D gene. Trimming removed 6 bases at V and 4 bases at J, with 13 bases between. From germline, CDR1 is WSHSY and CDR2 SAAADI. The CDR3 extends over 13 amino acids. In DNA, the CDR3 is TGCGCCAGCAGGTCAGGACGCGGATACGAGCAGTACTTC. Its protein product is CASRSGRGYEQYF.

The sample holds many counts of this clonotype. The V call is TRBV7-9, the J call TRBJ2-2; 8 bases are a match to TRBD1. The CDR3 extends over 15 amino acids. The trim removed 5 bases at V and 9 bases at J, leaving 11 bases unmatched. Germline CDR1 SEHNR, CDR2 FQNEAQ (reference sequence). CDR3 sequence (DNA): TGTGCCAGCAGCACAGGGACAGGTCAAATAAGGGAGCTGTTTTTT. As protein: CASSTGTGQIRELFF.

This clonotype was counted between two and nine times. Here the CDR3 reads CASSPPESNYGYTF. The DNA of the CDR3 is TGTGCCAGCTCACCACCGGAGTCTAACTATGGCTACACCTTC. V usage is TRBV18 and J usage is TRBJ1-2; D remains ambiguous. Germline V CDR1 and CDR2: KGHSH, LQKENI. The germline V and J ends were trimmed by 0 bases and 0 bases, with 5 bases remaining between them. The CDR3 consists of 14 residues.